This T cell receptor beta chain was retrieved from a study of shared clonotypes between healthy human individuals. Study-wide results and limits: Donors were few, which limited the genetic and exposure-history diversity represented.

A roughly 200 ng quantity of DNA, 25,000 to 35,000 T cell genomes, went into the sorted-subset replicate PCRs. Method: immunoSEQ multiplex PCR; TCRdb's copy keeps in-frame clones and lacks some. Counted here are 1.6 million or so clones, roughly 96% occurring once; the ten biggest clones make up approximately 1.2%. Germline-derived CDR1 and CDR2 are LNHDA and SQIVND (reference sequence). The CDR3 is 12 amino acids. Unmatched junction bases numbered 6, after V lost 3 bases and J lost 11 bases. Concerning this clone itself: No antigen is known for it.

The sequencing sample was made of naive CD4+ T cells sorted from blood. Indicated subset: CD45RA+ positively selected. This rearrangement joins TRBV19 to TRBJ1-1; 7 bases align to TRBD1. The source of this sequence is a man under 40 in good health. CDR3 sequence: CASSIRGTGAFF. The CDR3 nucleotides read TGTGCCAGTAGTATCAGGGGGACGGGGGCTTTCTTT. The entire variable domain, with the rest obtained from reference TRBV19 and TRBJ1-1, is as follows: DGGITQSPKYLFRKEGQNVTLSCEQNLNHDAMYWYRQDPGQGLRLIYYSQIVNDFQKGDIAEGYSVSREKKESFPLTVTSAQKNPTAFYLCASSIRGTGAFFGQGTRLTVV.